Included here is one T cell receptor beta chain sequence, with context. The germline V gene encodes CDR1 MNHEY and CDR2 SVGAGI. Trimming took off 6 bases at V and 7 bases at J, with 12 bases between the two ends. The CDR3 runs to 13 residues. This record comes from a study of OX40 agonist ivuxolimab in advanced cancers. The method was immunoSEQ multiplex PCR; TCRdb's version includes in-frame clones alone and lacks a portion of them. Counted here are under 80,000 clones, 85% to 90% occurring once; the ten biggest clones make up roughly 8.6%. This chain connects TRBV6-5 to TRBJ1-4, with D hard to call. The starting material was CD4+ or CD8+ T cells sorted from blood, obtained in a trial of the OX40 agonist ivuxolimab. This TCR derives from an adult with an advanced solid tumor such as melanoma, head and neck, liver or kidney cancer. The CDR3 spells CASSKTWGEKLFF. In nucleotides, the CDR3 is TGTGCCAGCAGCAAAACATGGGGTGAAAAACTGTTTTTT.